This entry is about one T cell receptor beta chain. It lacks a known antigen. Base qualities are missing; no much larger clone stands one base away. The sample belongs to a study of cytomegalovirus exposure and HLA in healthy donors (dated by TCRdb to 2015 to 2018). A note on the overall study: In an earlier analysis of under 750 of the donors, under 300 Gb of sequence data and roughly 100 million unique TCR beta sequences from 150 million to 200 million T cells were reported. Roughly 300 gigabases of sequencing data and 78 million or so unique TCR sequences were included in an early release covering 550 to 650 HLA-typed donors. Among the roughly 390 genotyped donors, 75% to 90% belonged to the genetic ancestry cluster associated with self-reported Caucasian donors. The study aimed to test whether cataloging public T cell receptors could reveal signatures of past pathogen exposure. Using immunosequencing, the study profiled T cell repertoires from 500 to 800 subjects and related those repertoires to cytomegalovirus serostatus. Along with the approximately 700-subject first cohort, a separate validation cohort of over a hundred different subjects was used. The study combined high-throughput TCR immunosequencing, statistical association of individual TCRs with disease status, and machine learning to predict cytomegalovirus infection status. A later analysis re-analyzed previously published TCR beta repertoires from about 730 donors and added high-resolution HLA genotyping to study TCR occurrence patterns. Rather than using new phenotypic data, the later analysis identified candidate immune exposures from TCR beta sequences and from how often those sequences occurred across donors. An earlier analysis of 500 to 750 of the donors applied high-throughput TCR beta sequencing to assess whether each TCR beta V gene segment acted as functional or pseudogenic. Donor age, sex, ethnicity and CMV serostatus were compiled together with the repertoire data. In a later genetic analysis, genome-wide SNP genotypes for about three fifths of the 666 donors were used, and that subset was treated as a discovery cohort. Every discovery cohort repertoire had been produced on one sequencing platform. HLA typing included class I and class II loci at four-digit resolution. Typing coverage differed by locus: A, B, C, DRB1 and DQB1 were typed in about 629-630 donors, DQA1 in about 510, DPA1 in some 600, and DPB1 in just under 480. A few DR-DQ haplotypes were treated as single units for association and clustering because of strong linkage in the cohort. On average, roughly 240,000 unique TCR beta nucleotide sequences were sequenced per donor among 398 genotyped donors of the cohort, with 15% to 20% of those sequences being non-productive.

What the study reported, not specific to this receptor: Only TCR beta chains were sequenced in this cohort, and the absence of alpha or paired-chain data limited detectable features. V-gene and J-gene trimming of TCR beta chains was associated with a missense DCLRE1C variant in a later genetic analysis, and the association was replicated in an independent cohort. In the study, around 160 TCR beta chains were listed as associated with cytomegalovirus. Specific HLA alleles were associated with 18,000 or so TCR beta sequences at a false discovery rate of 0.05 in a later analysis. A group of highly shared sequence variants was considered likely to be a technical artifact of the sequencing pipeline. The classifier was reported to diagnose cytomegalovirus status with high specificity and sensitivity in both the original cohort and the validation cohort. In vitro tests confirmed that a few of the cytomegalovirus-associated TCR beta chains recognize cytomegalovirus antigens. According to a later analysis, parvovirus B19, influenza, CMV and Epstein-Barr virus appeared linked to several top co-occurrence clusters. Because HLA typing was unavailable for some donors at each locus, only the typed subset was used in association tests. In a later analysis, TCR association rates were found to vary across HLA loci, with the most associated TCRs seen for DRB1 alleles and the fewest for HLA-C alleles. Sequencing depth was assumed to be roughly uniform across donors in the presence/absence analyses, though that assumption may not hold. Linkage disequilibrium might explain the correlated functional status among segregating V segments, but an unknown experimental factor could not be ruled out. Strong co-occurrence of HLA alleles, especially DR and DQ, made assigning TCR associations to individual alleles difficult. In a later analysis, HLA-associated TCR beta chains were found to be more clonally expanded and to have lower generation probabilities than equally common non-associated chains. In an earlier analysis of fewer than 700 of the donors, most TCR beta V segments appeared in productive rearrangements about 90% or about 30% of the time, broadly matching IMGT annotations. A further reported finding was that TCR beta sequences accurately predicted the HLA-A and HLA-B alleles for most subjects in the first cohort. According to the authors, the approach could potentially be generalized to other disease states and immunological phenotypes. A later genetic analysis reported fewer N-insertions in productive TCRs among donors in an Asian-associated ancestry cluster than the approximately 700-donor mean. Because the 87-base-pair reads could not distinguish some IMGT-functional V segments, including TRBV6-2 and TRBV6-3, those segments were excluded. Most TCR sequences were observed very rarely across donors, whereas some public TCRs were present in many individuals. Roughly 17 rarely observed V segments, including chromosome 9 orphons, were excluded from the earlier analysis of a few hundred of the donors because counts were too low. Most CMV-associated TCR beta chains appeared to be HLA-restricted in a later analysis, and the HLA associations seemed to be driven largely by CMV exposure. The only immune exposure information available for the cohort was CMV serostatus.

The cohort consisted of 666 healthy bone marrow donors. At the time of sampling, every cohort member was nominally healthy, though immune exposures that went unrecorded were likely present. The donor was CMV seronegative and belonged to the group of approximately 320 seronegative cohort members. Every donor gave a peripheral blood sample, and the peripheral blood mononuclear cells from that sample were used for TCR beta sequencing. The Qiagen DNeasy Blood Extraction Kit was used to extract genomic DNA from the blood cell samples. V has 4 bases trimmed and J has 5 bases trimmed; junction bases matching no gene number 7. The CDR3 has 15 amino acids, counting the end cysteine and phenylalanine. Of all the DNA, just the CDR3 is kept, 45 bases in frame from base 1. CDR1 and CDR2, looked up from the germline V gene, are MGHRA and YSYEKL. Receptor libraries were prepared by the immunoSEQ multiplex PCR assay. For the multiplex PCR, a mixture combining 60 forward primers for TCR Vbeta segments and 13 reverse primers for TCR Jbeta segments was used. The CDR3 region of rearranged TCR beta genes was amplified from genomic DNA by a multiplex PCR assay. On the Illumina HiSeq System, the amplified TCR beta libraries were sequenced as 87-base-pair reads. The source study handled its data this way. A later analysis tallied some 79 million unique TCR beta chains across the 650 to 750 repertoires, and some 12 million of those chains were shared by two or more donors. A nearest-neighbor algorithm error-corrected the raw reads and collapsed the reads into unique sequences, merging closely related sequences to remove PCR and sequencing errors. V, D and J gene segments were assigned by aligning CDR3 sequences to IMGT reference sequences. Each retained sequence needed at least a six-nucleotide match to both a V gene segment and a J gene segment. Rearrangements were classified as productive when the CDR3 lacked stop codons and remained in frame with V and J, and all other rearrangements were classified as non-productive. CDR3 was defined by IMGT convention, running from the second conserved V-encoded cysteine to the conserved J-encoded phenylalanine. The earlier analysis of about 620 of the donors excluded sequences that lacked an unambiguous match to a single V gene segment. In an earlier analysis of almost 600 of the donors, a V segment was called functional when productive rearrangements were above 56.7%, and segregating when the standard deviation between donors exceeded 5%. A statistical classification framework was built for diagnosing cytomegalovirus status from the catalog of TCR beta chain sequences. In a later analysis, V and J genes were assigned by comparing TCR nucleotide sequences against IMGT/GENE-DB human TR gene sequences. A later analysis assigned CDR3 sequences and most-parsimonious VDJ recombination scenarios with the TCRdist pipeline. In a later analysis, each TCR beta chain was defined by its CDR3 amino acid sequence together with its V-gene family, and reads lacking a unique V-gene family were excluded. As a way to deal with suspected cross-contamination and a sequencing artifact, a later analysis dropped under 600 nucleotide sequences that were highly shared and had low generation probability. For each public chain, a later analysis derived a clonal expansion index from normalized ranks of inferred template counts within each repertoire. Generation probabilities in a later analysis came from a VDJ recombination model fitted to out-of-frame rearrangements, and those results were checked against IGoR. In a later analysis, TCR-TCR, TCR-HLA and TCR-CMV co-occurrence was scored with hypergeometric tests, and a repertoire-size bias correction was applied to TCR pairs. In a later analysis, false discovery rates were estimated by permuting HLA or CMV assignments 20 times. In a later analysis, co-occurring TCRs were grouped using DBSCAN, with TCRdist sequence similarity added in when clustering inside HLA-allele-positive subsets. Repertoires with fewer than 30,000 or more than 120,000 public chains, plus five repertoires with anomalous nucleotide sharing, were excluded from co-occurrence clustering. As stored in TCRdb, this immuneACCESS dataset retains in-frame rearrangements with V and J assigned. A fraction of the clones does not appear; measured against another copy, unresolved V genes explain less than half of the discrepancy, and the remainder lacks a known reason. From that table come the V and J calls and clone size; the DNA was used to work out D and trimming. Here the sample has under 200,000 clones; approximately 80% occur a single time. Approximately 1.8% of the sample rests with the top ten.

What was sequenced was PBMCs. This receptor chain uses TRBV4-1 and TRBJ2-7, with 11 middle bases fitting TRBD2. The source is a woman aged 25 to 45 in good health and CMV-seronegative. This receptor has the CDR3 CASSLLSGGAHEQYF. The DNA sequence is given as TGCGCCAGCAGCCTTCTTAGCGGGGGGGCCCACGAGCAGTACTTC.